These T cell receptor beta chains were read from a single sample in a study of cytotoxic CD8 clonotypes in ibrutinib-treated CLL. TCRdb's table, derived via immunoSEQ multiplex PCR, lists solely in-frame clones and lacks some. The sample lists more than 10,000 clones, 81% occurring once. The material was PBMCs, obtained at disease progression, from a patient treated with ibrutinib. These receptors originate from a human donor with chronic lymphocytic leukemia. The CDR3 runs from the conserved cysteine through the conserved F or W. A D gene is named only where the DNA matches it firmly. Some rows mark clone size as missing; the rest say once, few, many or name a class of expanded clone.

>TRBV7-8|-|-|TRBJ1-4
TGTGCCAGCAGCCGGATTGCTTCCCTTGGGGGTGAAAAACTGTTTTTT
CASSRIASLGGEKLFF
>TRBV9|-|-|TRBJ2-3
TGTGCCAGCAGCGCCTTACAGGGAGAACTCACAGATACGCAGTATTTT
CASSALQGELTDTQYF
>TRBV6-5|-|-|TRBJ2-7
TGTGCCGCCTATGGGGAGCAGTACTTC
CAAYGEQYF
>TRBV7-7|-|once|TRBJ2-3
TGTGCTAGCAGCTTAGGTCAGGACACAGATACGCAGTATTTT
CASSLGQDTDTQYF
>TRBV6-4|-|-|TRBJ2-1
TGTGCCAGCAGTGACTCCTATCTAAGCGGAAAGCAGTTCTTC
CASSDSYLSGKQFF
>TRBV5-1|-|-|TRBJ2-7
TGCGCCAGCAGCTTGGGGCAGGGAGGCAGTCTTACGTCAGGGCACGAGCAGTACTTC
CASSLGQGGSLTSGHEQYF
>TRBV28|TRBD2|few|TRBJ2-7
TGTGCCAGCAGTTTATCCAGCGGGAGGGCCAAATACGAGCAGTACTTC
CASSLSSGRAKYEQYF
>TRBV28|TRBD1|-|TRBJ2-7
TGTGCCAGCAGGCGGACAGGGGGGGGATACGAGCAGTACTTC
CASRRTGGGYEQYF
>TRBV30|-|few|TRBJ1-5
TGTGCCTGGAGTGTTGGAGGCAATCAGCCCCAGCATTTT
CAWSVGGNQPQHF
>TRBV19|-|-|TRBJ2-1
TGTGCCAGTAGTGACCGGGACAACCCCAATGAGCAGTTCTTC
CASSDRDNPNEQFF
>TRBV28|TRBD1|-|TRBJ2-7
TGTGCCAGCAGTTTAGCGGGACAGGGGCACGAGCAGTACTTC
CASSLAGQGHEQYF
>TRBV9|-|-|TRBJ1-3
TGTGCCAGCAGCGTAGCCCGGAACTCTGGAAACACCATATATTTT
CASSVARNSGNTIYF
>TRBV9|TRBD1|-|TRBJ1-1
TGTGCCAGCAGCGTAGTCGGGCAGGGGGCTTACACTGAAGCTTTCTTT
CASSVVGQGAYTEAFF
>TRBV7-9|-|-|TRBJ2-5
TGTGCCAGCAGCTTAGCGCGGGCAGGAAGGACCCAGTACTTC
CASSLARAGRTQYF
>TRBV10-1|TRBD1|once|TRBJ2-7
TGCGCCAGCAGCGGGACAGGGGGCGCGGCGGATTACGAGCAGTACTTC
CASSGTGGAADYEQYF
>TRBV5-1|TRBD2|-|TRBJ2-3
TGCGCCAGCAGCTTGAGTCAGGGCGGGGGAGATACGCAGTATTTT
CASSLSQGGGDTQYF
>TRBV9|-|once|TRBJ2-1
TGTGCCAGCAGCAATCAGGTCTACAATGAGCAGTTCTTC
CASSNQVYNEQFF
>TRBV4-2|-|-|TRBJ2-6
TGTGCCAGCAGCCCAGGGCAACGCTCTGGGGCCAACGTCCTGACTTTC
CASSPGQRSGANVLTF
>TRBV27|-|-|TRBJ1-1
TGTGCCAGCAGTTCGCGGGTGACAGTGGAAGCTTTCTTT
CASSSRVTVEAFF
>TRBV29-1|-|-|TRBJ2-7
TGCAGCGTTGGGGGCACCCGCGAGCAGTACTTC
CSVGGTREQYF
>TRBV27|-|-|TRBJ2-5
TGTGCCAGCAGTTCCGGGGGCCAAGAGACCCAGTACTTC
CASSSGGQETQYF